A single sample is the source of the 32 T cell receptor beta chains below, sequenced in a study of T cell changes during pregnancy in multiple sclerosis. The assay was immunoSEQ multiplex PCR, and TCRdb's table has in-frame clones only and misses some. The sample contains 120,000 or so clones, about 94% of which appear only once. The source material was peripheral blood, sampled before pregnancy. The receptor source for this set is a female donor with multiple sclerosis, enrolled in a pregnancy study.

The gene calls are TRBV6-1 and TRBJ1-3, with D maybe TRBD1 (5 bases). The length of the CDR3 is 15 residues. V shed 11 bases and J shed 0 bases, with 17 bases lying between them. Germline CDR1 and CDR2: MNHNS and SASEGT. In nucleotides, the CDR3 is TGTGCCGGAGACAGTCCGCCTTACTCTGGAAACACCATATATTTT. This translates into CAGDSPPYSGNTIYF.

This chain uses TRBV5-4 with TRBJ2-5; TRBD2 aligns across 11 bases. The CDR3 extends over 15 amino acids. Germline V CDR1 and CDR2: SGHNT, YYREEE (reference sequence). V lost 5 bases to trimming and J lost 1 base; unmatched junction nucleotides: 4. The CDR3 spells CASRSGTSGQETQYF. CDR3 DNA sequence: TGTGCCAGCAGGTCCGGGACTAGCGGCCAAGAGACCCAGTACTTC.

The gene calls are TRBV7-6 and TRBJ2-3, with 7 bases lining up with TRBD2. CDR3 length equals 15 residues. V trimming: 1 base; J trimming: 0 bases; junction bases outside the gene matches: 1. Germline CDR1 SGHVS, CDR2 FNYEAQ. This chain's CDR3 is CASSLVRGSTDTQYF. The CDR3 region has the DNA TGTGCCAGCAGCTTAGTGCGGGGGAGCACAGATACGCAGTATTTT.

The chain employs TRBV10-2 and TRBJ1-2; the D gene is possibly TRBD1 (6 bases). Trimming removed 6 bases from V and 1 base from J, with 6 bases in between. Germline V gene data show CDR1 as WSHSY and CDR2 as SAAADI. This CDR3 is 12 amino acids long. The CDR3 here is CASRDSNYGYTF. CDR3 DNA: TGCGCCAGCAGGGACAGTAACTATGGCTACACCTTC.

This chain joins TRBV19 and TRBJ1-5; 7 nucleotides line up with TRBD1. Germline V gene sequence: CDR1 LNHDA, CDR2 SQIVND (reference sequence). The J segment lost 2 bases and the V segment lost 6 bases, leaving 7 bases of the junction unmatched. This CDR3 contains 15 residues. Here the CDR3 reads CASSRTGDGNQPQHF. CDR3 sequence (DNA): TGTGCCAGTAGCCGAACAGGGGACGGCAATCAGCCCCAGCATTTT.

J is TRBJ1-1 and V is TRBV5-1, with a weak D call TRBD1 (6 bases). V was trimmed by 1 base and J by 6 bases, leaving 13 bases between them. The CDR3 is 14 amino acids. CDR1 and CDR2 from the germline V gene are SGHRS and YFSETQ. CDR3 DNA: TGCGCCAGCAGCTTGATGGACAGAGGCCCTGAAGCTTTCTTT. Residues: CASSLMDRGPEAFF.

The V and J genes are TRBV2 and TRBJ2-3; D is undetermined. This CDR3 has 11 residues. Germline CDR1 SNHLY, CDR2 FYNNEI. Trimming cost V 6 bases and J 2 bases, with 3 bases left between them. CDR3 coding DNA: TGTGCCAGCAGCTTCACAGATACGCAGTATTTT. This sequence encodes CASSFTDTQYF.

V gene TRBV27 combines with J gene TRBJ1-3; unclear D gene. V was clipped by 3 bases and J by 5 bases, with 11 bases between them. In germline, CDR1 is MNHEY, CDR2 SMNVEV (reference sequence). The CDR3 sequence is 14 residues long. CDR3 nucleotides: TGTGCCAGCAGTTTTAGCCCGGGGAGAAACACCATATATTTT. Its protein product is CASSFSPGRNTIYF.

V and J are TRBV10-3 and TRBJ2-1; 7 nucleotides line up with TRBD2. Trimming took 4 bases from V and 4 from J; bases not matched to a gene: 4. This CDR3 is 14 amino acids long. The V gene's germline CDR1 is ENHRY and CDR2 SYGVKD. CDR3: CAISASGAYNEQFF. In DNA, the CDR3 is TGTGCCATCAGTGCTAGCGGCGCATACAATGAGCAGTTCTTC.

This chain joins TRBV6-1 and TRBJ1-5; 8 bases line up with TRBD1. V dropped 10 bases and J dropped 6; count of bases not matched to a gene: 8. CDR1 MNHNS and CDR2 SASEGT come from the germline V gene. This CDR3 spans 13 amino acids. The CDR3, as DNA: TGTGCCACCGGACAGGGTGGGGGTCAGCCCCAGCATTTT. Encoded protein: CATGQGGGQPQHF.

This clone was picked up a small number of times. The V and J genes are TRBV2 and TRBJ1-6; tentative D call: TRBD1 (5 bases). This CDR3 contains 14 residues. CDR1 is SNHLY, CDR2 FYNNEI, per germline. V was clipped by 8 bases and J by 6 bases, with 14 bases between them. The CDR3 protein is CASCRAGLNSPLHF. DNA of the CDR3: TGTGCCAGCTGCAGGGCAGGGCTTAATTCACCCCTCCACTTT.

The CDR3 here is CASSPTGLAGYEQYF. CDR3 DNA sequence: TGTGCCAGCAGCCCCACTGGACTAGCGGGCTACGAGCAGTACTTC. The chain couples TRBV9 to TRBJ2-7, with 11 bases aligning to TRBD2. Looked up from germline, CDR1 is SGDLS and CDR2 is YYNGEE. This CDR3 is 15 amino acids long. V was pared by 4 bases and J by 3 bases, with 6 bases of the junction left unmatched.

Concerning this clone itself: This sample also contains other DNA sequences that code for the same CDR3. The chain has TRBV6-5 and TRBJ1-3; D unresolved. The germline gives CDR1 MNHEY, CDR2 SVGAGI. Trimming took 0 bases from V and 1 from J, leaving 4 bases between them. The CDR3 extends over 14 amino acids. CDR3 nucleotides: TGTGCCAGCAGTTACTCCTCGTCTGGAAACACCATATATTTT. It is translated as CASSYSSSGNTIYF.

The chain recombines TRBV5-1 with TRBJ2-5, with 16 bases aligning to TRBD2. The V gene's germline CDR1 is SGHRS and CDR2 YFSETQ. The junction had 3 bases not matched to a gene; V was cut back by 3 bases and J by 1 base. The CDR3 extends over 17 amino acids. CDR3: CASSSGLAGGIQETQYF. In DNA form, the CDR3 reads TGCGCCAGCAGCTCGGGACTAGCGGGAGGGATCCAAGAGACCCAGTACTTC.

V is TRBV10-3 and J is TRBJ2-1; a weak D match, TRBD1 (5 bases). CDR3 length: 12 residues. The V end lost 11 bases, the J end lost 4 bases, and 12 bases lay between the germline ends. Germline CDR1 ENHRY, CDR2 SYGVKD. This CDR3 reads CAVGLLYNEQFF. DNA of the CDR3: TGTGCCGTGGGGCTCTTATACAATGAGCAGTTCTTC.

The chain uses TRBV5-5 and TRBJ2-2; the D gene is possibly TRBD2 (6 bases). V gave up 2 bases and J gave up 2 bases, with 16 bases separating them. In germline, CDR1 is SGHKS, CDR2 YYEKEE (reference sequence). The CDR3 extends over 17 amino acids. The CDR3 DNA reads TGTGCCAGCAGCTTCGGGGGACTTAGCGGAAACACCGGGGAGCTGTTTTTT. Its translation: CASSFGGLSGNTGELFF.

The chain combines TRBV5-4 with TRBJ2-5, with 10 positions matching TRBD2. The CDR3 is 15 amino acids. Germline V gene lookup returns CDR1 SGHNT and CDR2 YYREEE (reference sequence). V shed 3 bases, J shed 4 bases, and the junction held 6 bases outside the gene matches. In nucleotides, the CDR3 is TGTGCCAGCAGCTGGAGCGGGGGGGCCGCAGAGACCCAGTACTTC. This gives the protein CASSWSGGAAETQYF.

In the case of this clone: The sample has other DNA sequences that encode this CDR3 too. The CDR3 bases are TGTGCCAGCAGCCTGGACAGGAACACTGAAGCTTTCTTT. Its protein product is CASSLDRNTEAFF. V and J are TRBV7-3 and TRBJ1-1, with D tentatively TRBD1 (6 bases). The V end lost 5 bases, the J end lost 1 base, and 8 bases lay between the germline ends. CDR1 is SGHTA, CDR2 FQGTGA, per germline. The CDR3 has 13 amino acids. Complete variable domain (other parts from reference TRBV7-3 and TRBJ1-1): GAGVSQTPSNKVTEKGKYVELRCDPISGHTALYWYRQSLGQGPEFLIYFQGTGAADDSGLPNDRFFAVRPEGSVSTLKIQRTERGDSAVYLCASSLDRNTEAFFGQGTRLTVV.

V gene TRBV19 combines with J gene TRBJ1-5, with D tentatively TRBD1 (6 bases). Germline-derived CDR1 and CDR2 are LNHDA and SQIVND (reference sequence). This CDR3 region has 18 residues. Trimming cost V 7 bases and J 0 bases, with 22 bases left between them. The CDR3 coding sequence is TGTGCCAGTAAGAACACCCTCGGACAGCGCTATAGCAATCAGCCCCAGCATTTT. This encodes CASKNTLGQRYSNQPQHF.

The CDR3 DNA reads as TGTGCCTGGGCGAGGGCTCCTGAAGCTTTCTTT. Amino acids: CAWARAPEAFF. This rearrangement joins TRBV30 to TRBJ1-1; D gene uncertain. The CDR3 loop spans 11 amino acids. Trimming took 5 bases from V and 6 from J, leaving 10 bases between them. Germline V gene data show CDR1 as GTSNPN and CDR2 as SVGIG (reference sequence).

This chain links TRBV7-2 with TRBJ2-7, with 14 bases matching TRBD2. Germline-derived CDR1 and CDR2 are SGHTA and FQGNSA. The trim removed 4 bases at V and 4 bases at J, leaving 3 bases unmatched. The CDR3 extends over 15 amino acids. In DNA form, the CDR3 reads TGTGCCAGCAGCTCGACTAGCGGGAGGGTTTACGAGCAGTACTTC. Encoded protein: CASSSTSGRVYEQYF. The whole variable domain, remainder taken from reference TRBV7-2 and TRBJ2-7, is GAGVSQSPSNKVTEKGKDVELRCDPISGHTALYWYRQSLGQGLEFLIYFQGNSAPDKSGLPSDRFSAERTGGSVSTLTIQRTQQEDSAVYLCASSSTSGRVYEQYFGPGTRLTVT.

The chain recombines TRBV4-1 with TRBJ1-5; TRBD1 might be the D (5 bases). CDR3 length: 16 residues. Germline CDR1 reads MGHRA; CDR2 reads YSYEKL. Trimming took off 0 bases at V and 1 base at J, with 10 bases between the two ends. The CDR3 spells CASSQDSGESNQPQHF. The CDR3 region has the DNA TGCGCCAGCAGCCAAGATTCGGGGGAGAGCAATCAGCCCCAGCATTTT.

This chain connects TRBV5-1 to TRBJ2-2; perhaps TRBD1 as D (6 bases). The CDR3 has 13 residues. Per the germline V gene, CDR1 is SGHRS and CDR2 is YFSETQ. The V and J ends lost 0 bases and 6 bases respectively, with 6 bases between them. CDR3: CASSLGTAGELFF. The CDR3 nucleotides read TGCGCCAGCAGCTTGGGGACAGCCGGGGAGCTGTTTTTT.

The V call is TRBV19, the J call TRBJ1-1; D gene uncertain. Germline assignment: CDR1 LNHDA and CDR2 SQIVND (reference sequence). This CDR3 is built from 12 residues. Trimming took 7 bases from V and 3 from J, leaving 9 bases between them. The CDR3 loop is CASTERYTEAFF. For the CDR3, the DNA is TGTGCCAGTACCGAGAGGTACACTGAAGCTTTCTTT.

In this sample, this clone turned up once. At the DNA level, this CDR3 is encoded by other sequences in the same sample as well. This CDR3 is CASSPDISGNTIYF. The CDR3 bases are TGTGCCAGCAGCCCGGACATTTCTGGAAACACCATATATTTT. The chain recombines TRBV7-9 with TRBJ1-3; maybe TRBD1 (5 bases). Per the germline V gene, CDR1 is SEHNR and CDR2 is FQNEAQ (reference sequence). Trimming took off 5 bases at V and 1 base at J, with 9 bases between the two ends. The CDR3 has 14 residues.

This chain uses TRBV5-8 with TRBJ2-2; tentatively, D is TRBD2 (5 bases). V was shortened by 5 bases and J by 6 bases, with 14 bases between the two germline ends. This CDR3 contains 14 residues. Germline V gene sequence: CDR1 SGHTS, CDR2 YDEGEE. The CDR3 coding sequence is TGTGCCAGCAGGAGTACTAGATGGGCCGGGGAGCTGTTTTTT. This encodes CASRSTRWAGELFF.

The table lists this clone with a count of one. The chain uses TRBV6-1 and TRBJ1-5, with TRBD1 identical over 9 bases. The trim removed 0 bases at V and 0 bases at J, leaving 9 bases unmatched. The CDR3 is made up of 19 amino acids. The germline V gene encodes CDR1 MNHNS and CDR2 SASEGT. The CDR3 coding sequence is TGTGCCAGCAGTGAAGCCTGGACAGGGGCTCACTATAGCAATCAGCCCCAGCATTTT. Its protein product is CASSEAWTGAHYSNQPQHF.

This clone was counted a single time. The chain links TRBV2 to TRBJ2-4; D is uncertain. The CDR3 length is 16 residues. Looked up from germline, CDR1 is SNHLY and CDR2 is FYNNEI. Trimming took 3 bases from V and 1 from J, leaving 13 bases between them. CDR3 DNA sequence: TGTGCCAGCAGTGACTCCCCCGGGTTGGCCAAAAACATTCAGTACTTC. Protein sequence: CASSDSPGLAKNIQYF.

The chain carries TRBV18 and TRBJ2-2; D perhaps matches TRBD2 (6 bases). Germline V gene sequence: CDR1 KGHSH, CDR2 LQKENI. The CDR3 has 14 amino acids. Trimming took off 1 base at V and 5 bases at J, with 8 bases between the two ends. The CDR3, as DNA: TGTGCCAGCTCACCACTGGAGGGGACCGGGGAGCTGTTTTTT. This sequence encodes CASSPLEGTGELFF.

V is TRBV6-4 and J is TRBJ1-5; 8 nucleotides agree with TRBD1. CDR1 and CDR2 (germline): MRHNA, SNTAGT. The CDR3 sequence is 15 residues long. V was pared by 5 bases and J by 8 bases, with 11 bases of the junction left unmatched. The CDR3 nucleotides are TGTGCCAGCAGTATGAAACCAGGGGGCGCGGAGCCCCAGCATTTT. This translates into CASSMKPGGAEPQHF.

The genes are TRBV6-1 and TRBJ1-5; maybe TRBD1 (6 bases). Germline CDR1 is MNHNS and CDR2 is SASEGT. Trimming removed 6 bases at V and 3 bases at J, with 12 bases between. The CDR3 contains 14 residues. The CDR3 loop is CASRHTGNNQPQHF. The DNA for the CDR3 is TGTGCCAGCAGACATACAGGGAACAATCAGCCCCAGCATTTT.

The V gene is TRBV27, the J gene TRBJ1-1; no clear D gene. The CDR3 loop spans 16 amino acids. Germline V lookup: CDR1 MNHEY, CDR2 SMNVEV (reference sequence). Trimming took off 3 bases at V and 0 bases at J, with 14 bases between the two ends. The CDR3 DNA is TGTGCCAGCAGTTTTTCCCCCTTAAGCATGAACACTGAAGCTTTCTTT. Translated, it gives CASSFSPLSMNTEAFF.